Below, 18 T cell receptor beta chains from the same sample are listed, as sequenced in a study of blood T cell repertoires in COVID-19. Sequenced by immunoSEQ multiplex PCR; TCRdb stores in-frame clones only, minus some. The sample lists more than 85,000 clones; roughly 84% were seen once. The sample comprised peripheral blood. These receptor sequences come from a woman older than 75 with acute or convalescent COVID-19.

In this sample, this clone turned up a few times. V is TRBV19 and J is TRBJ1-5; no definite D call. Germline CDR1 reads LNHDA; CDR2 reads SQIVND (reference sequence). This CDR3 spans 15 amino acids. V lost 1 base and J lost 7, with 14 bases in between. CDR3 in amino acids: CASSIGEAFKQPQHF. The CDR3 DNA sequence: TGTGCCAGTAGTATAGGGGAGGCCTTTAAGCAGCCCCAGCATTTT. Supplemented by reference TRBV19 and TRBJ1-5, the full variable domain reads DGGITQSPKYLFRKEGQNVTLSCEQNLNHDAMYWYRQDPGQGLRLIYYSQIVNDFQKGDIAEGYSVSREKKESFPLTVTSAQKNPTAFYLCASSIGEAFKQPQHFGDGTRLSIL.

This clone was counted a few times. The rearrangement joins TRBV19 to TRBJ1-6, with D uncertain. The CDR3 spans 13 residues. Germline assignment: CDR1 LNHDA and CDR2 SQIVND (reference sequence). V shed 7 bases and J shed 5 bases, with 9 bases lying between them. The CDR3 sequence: CASNDGNNSPLHF. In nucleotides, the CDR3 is TGTGCCAGTAACGACGGGAATAATTCACCCCTCCACTTT. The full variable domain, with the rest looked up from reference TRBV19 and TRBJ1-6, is DGGITQSPKYLFRKEGQNVTLSCEQNLNHDAMYWYRQDPGQGLRLIYYSQIVNDFQKGDIAEGYSVSREKKESFPLTVTSAQKNPTAFYLCASNDGNNSPLHFGNGTRLTVT.

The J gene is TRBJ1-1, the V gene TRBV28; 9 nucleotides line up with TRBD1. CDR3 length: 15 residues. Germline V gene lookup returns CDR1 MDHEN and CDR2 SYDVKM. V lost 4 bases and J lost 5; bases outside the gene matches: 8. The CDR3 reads CASSSPGQGGTEAFF. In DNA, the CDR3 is TGTGCCAGCAGTTCACCGGGACAGGGTGGGACTGAAGCTTTCTTT.

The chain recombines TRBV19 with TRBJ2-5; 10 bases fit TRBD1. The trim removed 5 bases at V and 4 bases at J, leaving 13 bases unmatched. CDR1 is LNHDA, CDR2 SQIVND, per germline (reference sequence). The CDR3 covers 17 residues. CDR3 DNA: TGTGCCAGTAGTGGTAGTGGTCCGGGACAGGGGCCAGAGACCCAGTACTTC. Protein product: CASSGSGPGQGPETQYF.

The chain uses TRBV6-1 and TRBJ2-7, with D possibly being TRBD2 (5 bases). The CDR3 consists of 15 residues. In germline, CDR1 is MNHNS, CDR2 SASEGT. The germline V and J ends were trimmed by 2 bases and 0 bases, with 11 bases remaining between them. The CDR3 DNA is TGTGCCAGCAGTGAATCGAGGGCCCGCTCCTACGAGCAGTACTTC. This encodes CASSESRARSYEQYF.

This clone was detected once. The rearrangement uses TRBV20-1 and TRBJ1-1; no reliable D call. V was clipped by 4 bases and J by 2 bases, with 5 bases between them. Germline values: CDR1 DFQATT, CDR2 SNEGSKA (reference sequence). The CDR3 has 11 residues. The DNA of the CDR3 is TGCAGTGCTATCAGAAACACTGAAGCTTTCTTT. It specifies CSAIRNTEAFF.

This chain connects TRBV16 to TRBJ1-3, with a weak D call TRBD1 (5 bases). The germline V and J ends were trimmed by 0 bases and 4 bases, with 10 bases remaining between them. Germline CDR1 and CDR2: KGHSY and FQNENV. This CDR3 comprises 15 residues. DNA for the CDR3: TGTGCCAGCAGCCAATCAGGGGCTGCGGGAAACACCATATATTTT. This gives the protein CASSQSGAAGNTIYF.

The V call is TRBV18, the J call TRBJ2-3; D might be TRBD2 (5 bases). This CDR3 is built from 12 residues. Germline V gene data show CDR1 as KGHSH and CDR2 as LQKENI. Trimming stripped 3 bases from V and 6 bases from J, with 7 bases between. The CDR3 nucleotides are TGTGCCAGCTCACCTCCGGGGGATACGCAGTATTTT. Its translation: CASSPPGDTQYF.

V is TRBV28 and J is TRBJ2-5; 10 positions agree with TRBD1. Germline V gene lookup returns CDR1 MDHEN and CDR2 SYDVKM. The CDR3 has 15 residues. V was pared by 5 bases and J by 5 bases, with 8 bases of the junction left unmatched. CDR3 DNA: TGTGCCAGCAGTGGGCGGACAGGGGGAGGCGAGACCCAGTACTTC. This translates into CASSGRTGGGETQYF.

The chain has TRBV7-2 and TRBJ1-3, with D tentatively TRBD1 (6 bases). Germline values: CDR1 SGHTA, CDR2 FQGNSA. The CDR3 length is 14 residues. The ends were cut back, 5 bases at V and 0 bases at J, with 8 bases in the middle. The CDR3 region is CASSLQGSGNTIYF. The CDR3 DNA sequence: TGTGCCAGCAGCCTACAGGGCTCTGGAAACACCATATATTTT.

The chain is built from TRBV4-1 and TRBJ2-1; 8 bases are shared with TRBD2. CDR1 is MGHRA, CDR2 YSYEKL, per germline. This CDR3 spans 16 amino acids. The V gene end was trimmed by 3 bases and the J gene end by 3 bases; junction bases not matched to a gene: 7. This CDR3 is CASSQKTSGNYNEQFF. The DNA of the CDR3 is TGCGCCAGCAGCCAGAAAACTAGCGGAAACTACAATGAGCAGTTCTTC.

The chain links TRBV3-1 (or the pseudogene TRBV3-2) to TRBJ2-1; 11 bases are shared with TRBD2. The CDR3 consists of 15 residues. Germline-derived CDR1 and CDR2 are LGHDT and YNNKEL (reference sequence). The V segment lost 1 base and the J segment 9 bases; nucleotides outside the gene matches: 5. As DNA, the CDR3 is TGTGCCAGCAGCCAAGCGGGACTAGCGGATTCTGAGCAGTTCTTC. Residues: CASSQAGLADSEQFF.

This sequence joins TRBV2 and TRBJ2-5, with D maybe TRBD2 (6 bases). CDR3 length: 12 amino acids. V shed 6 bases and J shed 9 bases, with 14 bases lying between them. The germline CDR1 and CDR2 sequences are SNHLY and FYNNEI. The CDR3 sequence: CASRGGPRAQYF. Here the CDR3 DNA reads TGTGCCAGCAGGGGGGGTCCGCGGGCCCAGTACTTC.

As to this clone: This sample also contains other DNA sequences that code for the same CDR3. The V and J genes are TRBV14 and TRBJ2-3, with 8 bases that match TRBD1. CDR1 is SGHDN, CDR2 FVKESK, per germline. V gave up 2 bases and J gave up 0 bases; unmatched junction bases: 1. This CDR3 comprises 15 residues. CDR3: CASSQRTGSTDTQYF. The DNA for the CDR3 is TGTGCCAGCAGCCAAAGGACAGGGAGCACAGATACGCAGTATTTT.

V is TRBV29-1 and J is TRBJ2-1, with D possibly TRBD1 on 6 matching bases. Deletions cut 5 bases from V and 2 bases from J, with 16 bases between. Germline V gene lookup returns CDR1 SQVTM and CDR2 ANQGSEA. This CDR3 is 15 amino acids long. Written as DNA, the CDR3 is TGCAGCGTTTTAAATGCAGGGGTTGCCTACAATGAGCAGTTCTTC. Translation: CSVLNAGVAYNEQFF.

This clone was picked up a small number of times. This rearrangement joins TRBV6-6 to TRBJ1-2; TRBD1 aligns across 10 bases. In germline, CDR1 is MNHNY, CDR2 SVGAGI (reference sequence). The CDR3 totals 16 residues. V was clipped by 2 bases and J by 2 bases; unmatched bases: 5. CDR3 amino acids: CASSYDRGRGNYGYTF. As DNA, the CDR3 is TGTGCCAGCAGTTACGACAGGGGGCGCGGGAACTATGGCTACACCTTC.

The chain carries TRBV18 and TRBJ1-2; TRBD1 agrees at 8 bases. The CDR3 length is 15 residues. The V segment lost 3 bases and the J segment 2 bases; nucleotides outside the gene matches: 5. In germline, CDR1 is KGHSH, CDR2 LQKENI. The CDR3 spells CASSPIRTGNYGYTF. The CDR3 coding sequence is TGTGCCAGCTCACCCATCCGGACAGGGAACTATGGCTACACCTTC.

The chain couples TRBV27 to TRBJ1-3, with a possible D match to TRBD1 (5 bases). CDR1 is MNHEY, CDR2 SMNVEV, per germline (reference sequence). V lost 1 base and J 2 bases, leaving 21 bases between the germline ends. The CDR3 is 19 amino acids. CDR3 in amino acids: CASSLWPIRRQGTGNTIYF. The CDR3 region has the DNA TGTGCCAGCAGTTTATGGCCGATAAGACGTCAGGGAACTGGAAACACCATATATTTT.